The subject of this entry is one TCR beta chain. The antigen is not known. TCRdb's table, derived via immunoSEQ multiplex PCR, lists solely in-frame clones and lacks some. Here the sample spans about 20,000 clones, around 90% being singletons. The time point is: newly diagnosed, previously untreated cHL patient sample. Comparison used PBMCs from newly diagnosed, untreated classical Hodgkin lymphoma. The source of the sample is a study of PD-1 blockade in classical Hodgkin lymphoma. Notes on the study in general: Still unresolved is the cause of the repertoire differences, which may be disease activity or prior therapy. Healthy donors reportedly exceeded newly diagnosed patients in baseline TCR diversity.

The CDR3 runs 15 residues. Trimming pared 3 bases from V and 7 bases from J, leaving 18 bases between. Germline V CDR1 and CDR2: SGHNT, YENEEA. The material sequenced was peripheral blood mononuclear cells (PBMCs). V and J are TRBV11-3 and TRBJ1-2; D is possibly TRBD1 (6 bases). The receptor comes from a human donor with classical Hodgkin lymphoma. The CDR3 DNA follows: TGTGCCAGCAGCTTTTGGGGGGACAAACATAGTGGCTACACCTTC. Translation: CASSFWGDKHSGYTF.